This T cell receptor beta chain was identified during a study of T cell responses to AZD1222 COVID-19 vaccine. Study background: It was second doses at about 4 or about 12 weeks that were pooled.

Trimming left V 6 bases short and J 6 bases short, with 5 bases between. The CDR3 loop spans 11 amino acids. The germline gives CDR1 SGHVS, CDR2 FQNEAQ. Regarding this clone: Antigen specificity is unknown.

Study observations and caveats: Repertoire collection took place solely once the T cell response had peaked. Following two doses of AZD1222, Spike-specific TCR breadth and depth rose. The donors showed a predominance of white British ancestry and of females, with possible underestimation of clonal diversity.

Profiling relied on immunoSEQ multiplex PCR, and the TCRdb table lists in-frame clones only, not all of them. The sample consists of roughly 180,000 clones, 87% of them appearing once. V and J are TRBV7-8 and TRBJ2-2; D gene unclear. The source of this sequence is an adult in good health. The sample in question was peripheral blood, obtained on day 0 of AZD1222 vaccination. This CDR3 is CASSQPGELFF. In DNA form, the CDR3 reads TGTGCCAGCAGTCAACCCGGGGAGCTGTTTTTT.